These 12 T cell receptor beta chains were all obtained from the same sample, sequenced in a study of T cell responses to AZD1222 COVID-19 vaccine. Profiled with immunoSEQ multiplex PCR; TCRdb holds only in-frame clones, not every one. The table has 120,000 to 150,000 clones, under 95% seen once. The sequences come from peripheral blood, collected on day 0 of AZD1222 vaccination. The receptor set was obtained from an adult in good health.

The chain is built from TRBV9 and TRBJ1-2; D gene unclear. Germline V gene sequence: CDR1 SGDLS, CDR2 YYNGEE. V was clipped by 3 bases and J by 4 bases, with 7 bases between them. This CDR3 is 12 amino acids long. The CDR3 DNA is TGTGCCAGCAGCGCCCCCTTCTATGGCTACACCTTC. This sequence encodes CASSAPFYGYTF.

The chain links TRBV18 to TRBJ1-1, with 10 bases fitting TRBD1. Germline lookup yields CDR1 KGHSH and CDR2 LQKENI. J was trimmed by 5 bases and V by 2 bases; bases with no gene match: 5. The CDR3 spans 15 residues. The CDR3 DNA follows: TGTGCCAGCTCACCAAGCACGGGACAGGGGACTGAAGCTTTCTTT. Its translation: CASSPSTGQGTEAFF. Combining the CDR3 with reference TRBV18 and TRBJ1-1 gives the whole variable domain NAGVMQNPRHLVRRRGQEARLRCSPMKGHSHVYWYRQLPEEGLKFMVYLQKENIIDESGMPKERFSAEFPKEGPSILRIQQVVRGDSAAYFCASSPSTGQGTEAFFGQGTRLTVV.

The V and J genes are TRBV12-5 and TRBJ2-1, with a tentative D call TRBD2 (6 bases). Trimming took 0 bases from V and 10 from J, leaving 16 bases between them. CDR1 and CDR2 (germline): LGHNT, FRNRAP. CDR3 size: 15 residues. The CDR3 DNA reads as TGTGCTAGTGGTTTGGTGCCAGCGGGTCCATTGGAGCAGTTCTTC. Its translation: CASGLVPAGPLEQFF.

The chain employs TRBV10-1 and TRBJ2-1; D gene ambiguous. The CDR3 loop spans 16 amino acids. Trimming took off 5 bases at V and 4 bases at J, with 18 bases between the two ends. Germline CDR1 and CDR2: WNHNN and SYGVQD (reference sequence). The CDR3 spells CASSRTDRARYNEQFF. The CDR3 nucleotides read TGCGCCAGCAGTAGGACGGATCGCGCTCGATACAATGAGCAGTTCTTC.

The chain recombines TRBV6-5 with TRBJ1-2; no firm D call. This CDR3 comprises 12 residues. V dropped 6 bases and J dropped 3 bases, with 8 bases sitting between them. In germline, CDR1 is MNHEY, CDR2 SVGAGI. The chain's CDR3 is CASRIGDYGYTF. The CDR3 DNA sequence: TGTGCCAGCAGGATAGGCGACTATGGCTACACCTTC.

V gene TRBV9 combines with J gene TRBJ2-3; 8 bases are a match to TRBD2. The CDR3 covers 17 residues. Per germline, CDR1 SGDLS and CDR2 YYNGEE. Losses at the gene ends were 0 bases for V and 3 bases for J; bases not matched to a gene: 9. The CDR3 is CASSVALAGGGTDTQYF. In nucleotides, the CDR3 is TGTGCCAGCAGCGTAGCTCTCGCGGGGGGCGGAACAGATACGCAGTATTTT.

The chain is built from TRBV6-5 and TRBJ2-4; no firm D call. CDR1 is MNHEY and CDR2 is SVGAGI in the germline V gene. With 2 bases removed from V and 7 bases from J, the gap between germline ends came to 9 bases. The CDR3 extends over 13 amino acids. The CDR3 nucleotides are TGTGCCAGCAGTTACGGGTTTGGGAACATTCAGTACTTC. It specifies CASSYGFGNIQYF.

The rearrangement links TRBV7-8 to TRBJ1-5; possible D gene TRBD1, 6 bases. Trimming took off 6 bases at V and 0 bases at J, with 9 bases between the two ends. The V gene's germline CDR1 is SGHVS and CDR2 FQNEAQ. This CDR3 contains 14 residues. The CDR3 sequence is CASSPQGSNQPQHF. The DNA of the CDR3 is TGTGCCAGCAGTCCACAGGGTAGCAATCAGCCCCAGCATTTT.

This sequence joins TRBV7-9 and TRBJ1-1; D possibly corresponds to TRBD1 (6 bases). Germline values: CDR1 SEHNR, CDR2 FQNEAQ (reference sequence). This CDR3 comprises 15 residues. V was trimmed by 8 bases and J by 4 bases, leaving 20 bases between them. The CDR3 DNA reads TGTGCCAGCTTGGGGACACTCATGGGGGTCACTGAAGCTTTCTTT. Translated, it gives CASLGTLMGVTEAFF.

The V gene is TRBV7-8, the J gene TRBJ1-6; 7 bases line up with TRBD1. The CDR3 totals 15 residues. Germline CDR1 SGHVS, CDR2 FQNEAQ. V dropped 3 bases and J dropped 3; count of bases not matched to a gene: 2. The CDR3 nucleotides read TGTGCCAGCAGCTTCCGACAGGGCTATAATTCACCCCTCCACTTT. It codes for CASSFRQGYNSPLHF.

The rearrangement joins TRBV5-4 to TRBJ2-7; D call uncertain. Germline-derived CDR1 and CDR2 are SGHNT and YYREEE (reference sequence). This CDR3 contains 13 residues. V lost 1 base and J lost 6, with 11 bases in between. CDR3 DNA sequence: TGTGCCAGCAGCTTGAAGGGCAAAGGCGAGCAGTACTTC. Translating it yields CASSLKGKGEQYF.

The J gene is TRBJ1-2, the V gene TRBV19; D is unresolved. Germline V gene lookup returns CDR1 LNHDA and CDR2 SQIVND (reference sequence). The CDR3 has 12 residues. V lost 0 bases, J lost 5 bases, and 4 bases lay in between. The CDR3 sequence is CASSIERYGYTF. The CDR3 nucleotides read TGTGCCAGTAGTATAGAACGGTATGGCTACACCTTC.